The TCR beta chain described here comes from a study of shared clonotypes between healthy human individuals. Points from the study as a whole: Genetic and exposure-history diversity was limited by the few donors.

The CDR3 has 15 residues. V gave up 7 bases and J gave up 4 bases; unmatched junction bases: 9. The germline CDR1 and CDR2 sequences are LGHNT and FRNRAP. The protocol was immunoSEQ multiplex PCR, while the TCRdb copy is restricted to in-frame clones and leaves out a portion. Counted here are about 2.1 million clones, 93% occurring once; the ten biggest clones make up approximately 1.6%. CD45RO-negative, CCR7-selected cells formed the naive CD8 fraction, which excluded terminally differentiated effector memory CD45RA+ cells. As to this clone: Antigen specificity is unknown.

The receptor's source is a man aged 18-30 years in good health. Some clones in this sample may be carry-over from other donors' samples. The sample taken for sequencing was naive CD8+ T cells from PBMCs. The rearrangement uses TRBV12-5 and TRBJ2-1, with 8 positions matching TRBD2. CDR3 in amino acids: CASAPGGGGYNEQFF. The CDR3 DNA follows: TGTGCTAGTGCCCCCGGGGGGGGCGGATACAATGAGCAGTTCTTC.